This TCR beta chain was recorded in a study of regulatory dendritic cells for organ transplantation. The CDR3 sequence is 14 residues long. Germline V gene lookup returns CDR1 SGDLS and CDR2 YYNGEE. Trimming stripped 6 bases from V and 2 bases from J, with 13 bases between. Clones were read by immunoSEQ multiplex PCR, and TCRdb kept only the in-frame ones, dropping some. This sample has about 30,000 clones, with less than 90% found just once. The TCR comes from a human donor in good health. Sequenced material: naive CD4+ T cells from blood. The subset denotes: CD45RA+ naive T cells. The chain has TRBV9 and TRBJ2-3; no clear D gene. CDR3 nucleotides: TGTGCCAGCACCATAGACCCTTCCACAGATACGCAGTATTTT. This translates into CASTIDPSTDTQYF.